The TCR beta chain under discussion was sequenced for a study of Ad26.COV2.S vaccination and SARS-CoV-2 variants. Described treatment: some 20 received Ad26.COV2.S at low or high dose, single or two shots; about 5 received placebo; per-sample allocation not given. Sampling took place 63 days after the first vaccine or placebo injection. The repertoire was sequenced with immunoSEQ multiplex PCR; TCRdb's copy has only in-frame clones and lacks some. The repertoire holds 350,000 to 500,000 clones, with 90% as singletons. Looked up from germline, CDR1 is DFQATT and CDR2 is SNEGSKA (reference sequence). V lost 3 bases, J lost 3 bases, and 20 bases lay in between. The CDR3 is 16 residues long.

The sample consisted of peripheral blood, taken in a trial of Ad26.COV2.S vaccine versus placebo. The V gene is TRBV20-1, the J gene TRBJ1-2; D is unclear. The clonotype comes from a person aged 18-65 years who received the Ad26.COV2.S COVID-19 vaccine or a placebo. CDR3 amino acids: CSASHRSGGNYYGYTF. The CDR3 DNA reads as TGCAGTGCTAGTCACCGAAGCGGAGGAAATTACTATGGCTACACCTTC.